A single sample gave rise to the 5 T cell receptor beta chains below, sequenced in a study of identical twins. TCRdb analysed the 5' RACE reads with MiXCR anew, one entry per CDR3 protein. The table records 350,000 to 600,000 distinct CDR3 sequences, 14% of them present only once. These data also formed part of another study, on yellow fever vaccine responses in identical twins.

Sequencing was performed on CD4+ T cells sorted from blood. Receptor source: a woman aged 18 to 35 in good health.

This clonotype was found many times. The V and J genes are TRBV12-3 or TRBV12-4 and TRBJ2-2; perhaps TRBD2 as D (5 bases). Trimming took 9 bases from V and 5 from J, leaving 10 bases between them. The CDR3 runs to 12 residues. The CDR3 reads CARPKRTGELFF. The CDR3 region has the DNA TGTGCCAGGCCAAAGCGGACCGGGGAGCTGTTTTTT.

The chain is built from TRBV28 and TRBJ2-7, with 9 bases fitting TRBD1. Germline trimming cut 3 bases from V and 2 bases from J; bases unmatched to any gene: 5. Germline V lookup: CDR1 MDHEN, CDR2 SYDVKM. CDR3 length: 15 residues. CDR3 coding DNA: TGTGCCAGCAGTTTCGGCGGGACAGGGCCCTACGAGCAGTACTTC. Residues: CASSFGGTGPYEQYF.

J is TRBJ2-7 and V is TRBV3-1; perhaps TRBD1 as D (7 bases). Germline CDR1 and CDR2: LGHDT and YNNKEL (reference sequence). V was pared by 3 bases and J by 2 bases, with 14 bases between. CDR3 size: 15 residues. The CDR3 sequence: CASSQWGDSPYEQYF. CDR3 coding DNA: TGTGCCAGCAGCCAGTGGGGGGACAGTCCCTACGAGCAGTACTTC.

The chain is built from TRBV4-2 and TRBJ1-6; D might be TRBD1 (6 bases). Per germline, CDR1 LGHNA and CDR2 YNFKEQ. Trimming shortened V by 0 bases and J by 14 bases, and 14 bases separated the two germline ends. The CDR3 is made up of 14 amino acids. CDR3 sequence: CASSQETRTVTLHF. The CDR3 region has the DNA TGTGCCAGCAGCCAAGAAACCCGGACAGTTACCCTCCACTTT.

This chain joins TRBV7-9 and TRBJ2-7; weak D call: TRBD1 (5 bases). CDR1 and CDR2 from the germline V gene are SEHNR and FQNEAQ (reference sequence). The V end was cut by 5 bases, the J end by 0 bases, with 14 bases between. The CDR3 loop spans 15 amino acids. The CDR3 nucleotides read TGTGCCAGCAGCACACGACAGAGTAGCTCCTACGAGCAGTACTTC. Its translation is CASSTRQSSSYEQYF.